Shown below are 21 T cell receptor beta chains from a single sample sequenced in a study of low-dose radiotherapy and immunotherapy resistance in tumors. Primers targeting TRAV and TRBV primed first-strand cDNA, covering alpha and beta chains. Amplification of TCRs used a constant-region primer and V-primer adapter for about 21 PCR cycles. One entry per CDR3 protein, called by TCRdb with MiXCR from the reads. The sample gives around 13,000 distinct CDR3 sequences, roughly 60% of which show up once; 6% to 8.5% is in the top ten. These receptors were taken from a human donor with advanced metastatic prostate, ovarian, gallbladder or colorectal cancer (not recorded which). This table probably holds off-target reads from a library built for another chain.

The rearrangement joins TRBV3-1 to TRBJ1-1; weak D call: TRBD1 (5 bases). Germline V lookup: CDR1 LGHDT, CDR2 YNNKEL (reference sequence). The CDR3 consists of 12 residues. V shed 3 bases and J shed 7 bases, with 9 bases lying between them. CDR3 amino acids: CASSQVDSEAFF. CDR3 coding DNA: TGTGCCAGCAGCCAGGTCGACAGTGAAGCTTTCTTT.

This chain joins TRBV6-2 or TRBV6-3 and TRBJ1-5; D ambiguous. Trimming took off 5 bases at V and 3 bases at J, with 8 bases between the two ends. CDR1 and CDR2 (germline): MNHEY, SVGEGT. The CDR3 sequence is 13 residues long. The CDR3 nucleotides are TGTGCCAGCAGTCCTGACTACAATCAGCCCCAGCATTTT. Residues: CASSPDYNQPQHF.

The chain uses TRBV7-2 and TRBJ2-7; 8 bases match TRBD1. This CDR3 has 14 amino acids. Germline CDR1 reads SGHTA; CDR2 reads FQGNSA. J gave up 0 bases and V 2 bases, and 0 bases lay outside the gene matches. The CDR3 DNA is TGTGCCAGCAGCTTAACAGGGGGCTCCTACGAGCAGTACTTC. It codes for CASSLTGGSYEQYF.

This clonotype was counted a few times. The rearrangement links TRBV5-1 to TRBJ1-1; 10 bases fit TRBD1. The ends lost 4 bases at V and 5 bases at J; junction bases unmatched: 8. The length of the CDR3 is 15 residues. The V gene's germline CDR1 is SGHRS and CDR2 YFSETQ. CDR3 loop: CASSTEGQGSTEAFF. The CDR3 region has the DNA TGCGCCAGCAGCACCGAGGGACAGGGGAGTACTGAAGCTTTCTTT. Full variable domain (outside the CDR3, taken from reference TRBV5-1 and TRBJ1-1): KAGVTQTPRYLIKTRGQQVTLSCSPISGHRSVSWYQQTPGQGLQFLFEYFSETQRNKGNFPGRFSGRQFSNSRSEMNVSTLELGDSALYLCASSTEGQGSTEAFFGQGTRLTVV.

This clonotype was seen a few times. The V call is TRBV28, the J call TRBJ2-3; D may be TRBD2 (5 bases). The CDR3 runs to 14 residues. V was pared by 7 bases and J by 0 bases, with 11 bases between. Germline V gene sequence: CDR1 MDHEN, CDR2 SYDVKM. Written as DNA, the CDR3 is TGTGCCAGCATCTTAGGCGGGAGCACAGATACGCAGTATTTT. Its protein product is CASILGGSTDTQYF.

J is TRBJ2-7 and V is TRBV10-2; 8 nucleotides align to TRBD2. CDR3 length: 14 amino acids. The V and J ends lost 6 bases and 6 bases, in that order; junction bases with no gene match: 10. Germline loops: CDR1 WSHSY, CDR2 SAAADI. In DNA, the CDR3 is TGCGCCAGCAGACTAAGCGGGAGTGTGAGCGAGCAGTACTTC. Translating it yields CASRLSGSVSEQYF.

The rearrangement joins TRBV28 to TRBJ1-5; D is ambiguous. The CDR3 is 12 amino acids. Germline CDR1 reads MDHEN; CDR2 reads SYDVKM. The V and J ends lost 3 bases and 7 bases respectively, with 7 bases between them. The CDR3 region has the DNA TGTGCCAGCAGTTTGGCCAGCCAGCCCCAGCATTTT. Its translation: CASSLASQPQHF.

The gene calls are TRBV24-1 and TRBJ2-3, with 9 bases lining up with TRBD1. J was trimmed by 3 bases and V by 2 bases; bases with no gene match: 5. Germline CDR1 is KGHDR and CDR2 is SFDVKD. The CDR3 covers 16 residues. The DNA of the CDR3 is TGTGCCACCAGTGATTATGGACAGGGGAAAACAGATACGCAGTATTTT. Translated: CATSDYGQGKTDTQYF.

V and J are TRBV4-3 and TRBJ2-2, with 8 bases matching TRBD2. V was clipped by 4 bases and J by 6 bases; unmatched bases: 16. CDR1 LGHNA and CDR2 YSLEER come from the germline V gene. This CDR3 has 18 residues. The CDR3 loop is CASSPFKVGLAGSGELFF. The CDR3 nucleotides are TGCGCCAGCAGCCCCTTCAAAGTTGGCCTAGCGGGCTCCGGGGAGCTGTTTTTT.

V usage is TRBV28 and J usage is TRBJ2-1, with 8 positions matching TRBD2. The J segment lost 3 bases and the V segment lost 3 bases, leaving 16 bases of the junction unmatched. Germline loops: CDR1 MDHEN, CDR2 SYDVKM. This CDR3 spans 19 amino acids. The CDR3 DNA sequence: TGTGCCAGCAGTTTGCCTGGGCCCGCTAGCGGGCCGGGCTACAATGAGCAGTTCTTC. This gives the protein CASSLPGPASGPGYNEQFF.

The CDR3 reads CASSKTGQANTEAFF. Written as DNA, the CDR3 is TGTGCCAGCAGTAAAACGGGACAGGCGAACACTGAAGCTTTCTTT. The chain recombines TRBV5-4 with TRBJ1-1, with TRBD1 identical over 8 bases. The V and J ends lost 5 bases and 1 base, in that order; junction bases with no gene match: 7. Germline CDR1 and CDR2: SGHNT and YYREEE (reference sequence). The CDR3 length is 15 residues.

The chain is built from TRBV4-2 and TRBJ2-5; weak D call: TRBD2 (6 bases). The ends were cut back, 0 bases at V and 5 bases at J, with 16 bases in the middle. The length of the CDR3 is 16 residues. Germline-derived CDR1 and CDR2 are LGHNA and YNFKEQ. This CDR3 is CASSQDVGGFAETQYF. In DNA form, the CDR3 reads TGTGCCAGCAGCCAAGATGTCGGGGGTTTTGCGGAGACCCAGTACTTC.

The J gene is TRBJ1-3, the V gene TRBV5-4; D not certain. The CDR3 has 13 amino acids. From germline, CDR1 is SGHNT and CDR2 YYREEE (reference sequence). Trimming stripped 2 bases from V and 4 bases from J, with 7 bases between. CDR3 protein: CASSFFSGNTIYF. CDR3 coding DNA: TGTGCCAGCAGCTTCTTCAGCGGAAACACCATATATTTT.

The chain is built from TRBV29-1 and TRBJ2-2; no clear D gene. With 3 bases removed from V and 2 bases from J, the gap between germline ends came to 10 bases. CDR1 SQVTM and CDR2 ANQGSEA come from the germline V gene. The CDR3 runs to 14 residues. The CDR3 DNA is TGCAGCGTTGAGACGACTTCAAACACCGGGGAGCTGTTTTTT. It encodes CSVETTSNTGELFF.

The table lists this clonotype with a few counts. The V call is TRBV2, the J call TRBJ1-4; D possibly corresponds to TRBD1 (5 bases). The CDR3 extends over 15 amino acids. Trimming left V 2 bases short and J 12 bases short, with 19 bases between. Germline CDR1 is SNHLY and CDR2 is FYNNEI. CDR3 residues: CASSEIGSLLGELFF. CDR3 sequence (DNA): TGTGCCAGCAGTGAAATAGGCAGTCTTCTGGGGGAACTGTTTTTT. Drawing the rest from reference TRBV2 and TRBJ1-4, the complete variable domain is EPEVTQTPSHQVTQMGQEVILRCVPISNHLYFYWYRQILGQKVEFLVSFYNNEISEKSEIFDDQFSVERPDGSNFTLKIRSTKLEDSAMYFCASSEIGSLLGELFFGSGTQLSVL.

This chain joins TRBV30 and TRBJ1-4, with TRBD1 identical over 8 bases. Per germline, CDR1 GTSNPN and CDR2 SVGIG (reference sequence). This CDR3 is 14 amino acids long. V lost 3 bases to trimming and J lost 7 bases; unmatched junction nucleotides: 7. CDR3 bases: TGTGCCTGGAGCGCAGGGACAGGCCGTGAAAAACTGTTTTTT. Translation gives CAWSAGTGREKLFF.

This chain links TRBV11-3 with TRBJ2-5, with 7 bases that match TRBD2. J was trimmed by 5 bases and V by 3 bases; bases with no gene match: 3. Germline CDR1 and CDR2: SGHNT and YENEEA. The CDR3 runs to 13 residues. The CDR3 DNA is TGTGCCAGCAGCTTTAGCGGGTCGGAGACCCAGTACTTC. The encoded protein is CASSFSGSETQYF.

The chain couples TRBV6-6 to TRBJ2-6, with 10 bases aligning to TRBD1. V trimming: 7 bases; J trimming: 0 bases; junction bases outside the gene matches: 6. The CDR3 is 17 residues long. Germline V gene lookup returns CDR1 MNHNY and CDR2 SVGAGI (reference sequence). The CDR3 loop is CASNAGQGISGANVLTF. CDR3 in DNA: TGTGCCAGCAACGCGGGACAGGGGATCTCTGGGGCCAACGTCCTGACTTTC.

The chain recombines TRBV4-2 with TRBJ2-4, with D possibly TRBD2 on 5 matching bases. V dropped 0 bases and J dropped 4 bases, with 10 bases sitting between them. Looked up from germline, CDR1 is LGHNA and CDR2 is YNFKEQ. There are 15 residues in the CDR3. The CDR3 DNA is TGTGCCAGCAGCCAAGATGGTGAGGGAAAAAACATTCAGTACTTC. Translating gives CASSQDGEGKNIQYF.

This clonotype was picked up a small number of times. This sequence joins TRBV5-1 and TRBJ2-1, with D uncertain. Germline V gene sequence: CDR1 SGHRS, CDR2 YFSETQ. V shed 3 bases and J shed 5 bases, with 18 bases lying between them. The CDR3 has 16 amino acids. The CDR3 is CASSSGNSGINNEQFF. The CDR3 DNA reads TGCGCCAGCAGCTCAGGTAATTCTGGCATTAACAATGAGCAGTTCTTC. Based on the CDR3 plus reference TRBV5-1 and TRBJ2-1, the full variable domain is KAGVTQTPRYLIKTRGQQVTLSCSPISGHRSVSWYQQTPGQGLQFLFEYFSETQRNKGNFPGRFSGRQFSNSRSEMNVSTLELGDSALYLCASSSGNSGINNEQFFGPGTRLTVL.

The chain is built from TRBV4-1 and TRBJ2-3; TRBD1 is a possible D gene (5 bases). The germline gives CDR1 MGHRA, CDR2 YSYEKL. The CDR3 covers 16 residues. Trimming pared 0 bases from V and 6 bases from J, leaving 16 bases between. CDR3 region: CASSQEIRTAGDTQYF. DNA for the CDR3: TGCGCCAGCAGCCAAGAAATCCGCACCGCAGGGGATACGCAGTATTTT.